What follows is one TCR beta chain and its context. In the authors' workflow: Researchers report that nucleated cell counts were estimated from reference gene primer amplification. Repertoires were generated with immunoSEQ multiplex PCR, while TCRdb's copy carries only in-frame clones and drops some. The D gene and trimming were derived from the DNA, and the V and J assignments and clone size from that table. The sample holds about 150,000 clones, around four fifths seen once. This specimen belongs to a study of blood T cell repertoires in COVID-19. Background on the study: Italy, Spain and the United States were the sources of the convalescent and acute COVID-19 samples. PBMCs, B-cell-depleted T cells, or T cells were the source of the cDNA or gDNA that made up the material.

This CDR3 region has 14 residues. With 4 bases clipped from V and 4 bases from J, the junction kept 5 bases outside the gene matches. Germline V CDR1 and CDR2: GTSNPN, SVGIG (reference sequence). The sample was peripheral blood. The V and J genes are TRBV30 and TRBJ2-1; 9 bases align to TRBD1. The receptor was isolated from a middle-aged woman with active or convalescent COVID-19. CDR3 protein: CAWNRDRVYNEQFF. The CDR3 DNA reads TGTGCCTGGAATCGGGACAGGGTATACAATGAGCAGTTCTTC.